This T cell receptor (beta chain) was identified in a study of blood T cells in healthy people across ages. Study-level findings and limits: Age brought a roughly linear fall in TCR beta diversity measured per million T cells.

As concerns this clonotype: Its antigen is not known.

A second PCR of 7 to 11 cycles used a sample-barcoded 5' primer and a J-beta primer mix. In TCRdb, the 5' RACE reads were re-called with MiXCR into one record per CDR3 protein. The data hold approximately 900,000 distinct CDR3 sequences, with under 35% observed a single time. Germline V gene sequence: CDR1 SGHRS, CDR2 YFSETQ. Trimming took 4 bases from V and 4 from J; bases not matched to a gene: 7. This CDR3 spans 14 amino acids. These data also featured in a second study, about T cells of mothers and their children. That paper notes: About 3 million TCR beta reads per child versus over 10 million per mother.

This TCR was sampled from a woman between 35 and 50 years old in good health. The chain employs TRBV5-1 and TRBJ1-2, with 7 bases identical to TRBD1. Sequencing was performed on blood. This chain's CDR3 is CASSRGQGIYGYTF. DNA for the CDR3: TGCGCCAGCAGCAGGGGGCAGGGTATCTATGGCTACACCTTC.